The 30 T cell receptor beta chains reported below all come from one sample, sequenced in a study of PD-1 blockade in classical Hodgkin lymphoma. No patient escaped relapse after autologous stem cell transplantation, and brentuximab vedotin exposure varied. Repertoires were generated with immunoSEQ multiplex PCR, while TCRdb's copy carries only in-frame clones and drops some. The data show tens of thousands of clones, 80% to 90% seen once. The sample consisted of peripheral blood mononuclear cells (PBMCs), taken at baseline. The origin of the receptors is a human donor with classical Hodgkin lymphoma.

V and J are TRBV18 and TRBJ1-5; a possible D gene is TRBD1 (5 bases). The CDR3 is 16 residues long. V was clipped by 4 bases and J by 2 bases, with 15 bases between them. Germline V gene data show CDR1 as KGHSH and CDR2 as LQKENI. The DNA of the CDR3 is TGTGCCAGCTCACTAACCAACATAGGGGGCAATCAGCCCCAGCATTTT. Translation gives CASSLTNIGGNQPQHF.

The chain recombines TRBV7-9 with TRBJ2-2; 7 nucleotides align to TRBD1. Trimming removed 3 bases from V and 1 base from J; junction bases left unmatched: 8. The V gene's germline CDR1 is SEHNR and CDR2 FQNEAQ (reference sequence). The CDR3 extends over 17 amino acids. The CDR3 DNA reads TGTGCCAGCAGCTTTAAGGGGGCCAGACTGAACACCGGGGAGCTGTTTTTT. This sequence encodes CASSFKGARLNTGELFF.

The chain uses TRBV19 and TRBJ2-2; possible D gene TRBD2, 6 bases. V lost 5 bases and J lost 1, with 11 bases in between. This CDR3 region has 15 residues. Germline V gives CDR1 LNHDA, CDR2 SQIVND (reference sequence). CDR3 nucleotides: TGTGCCAGTAGTTCCCCGGGACTGAACACCGGGGAGCTGTTTTTT. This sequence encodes CASSSPGLNTGELFF.

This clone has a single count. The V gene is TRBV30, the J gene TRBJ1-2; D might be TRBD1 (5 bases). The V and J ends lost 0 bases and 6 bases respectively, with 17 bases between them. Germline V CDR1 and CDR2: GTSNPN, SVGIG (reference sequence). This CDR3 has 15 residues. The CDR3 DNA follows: TGTGCCTGGAGTGTATGGGGCAGCCACCGGGATGGCTACACCTTC. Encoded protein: CAWSVWGSHRDGYTF.

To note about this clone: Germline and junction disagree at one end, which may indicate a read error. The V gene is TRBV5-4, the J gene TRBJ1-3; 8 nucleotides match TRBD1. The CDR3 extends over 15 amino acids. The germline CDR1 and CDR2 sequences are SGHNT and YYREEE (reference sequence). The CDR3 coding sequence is TGTGCCAGCAGCTTGCCAGGGGGCGGTGGAAACACCTTATATTTT. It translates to CASSLPGGGGNTLYF.

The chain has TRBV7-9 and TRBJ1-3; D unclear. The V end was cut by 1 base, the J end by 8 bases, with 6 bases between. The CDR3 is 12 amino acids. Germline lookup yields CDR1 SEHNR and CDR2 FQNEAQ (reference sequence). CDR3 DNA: TGTGCCAGCAGCTTAGTTGGGGACACCATATATTTT. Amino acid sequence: CASSLVGDTIYF. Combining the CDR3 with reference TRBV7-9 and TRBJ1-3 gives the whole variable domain DTGVSQNPRHKITKRGQNVTFRCDPISEHNRLYWYRQTLGQGPEFLTYFQNEAQLEKSRLLSDRFSAERPKGSFSTLEIQRTEQGDSAMYLCASSLVGDTIYFGEGSWLTVV.

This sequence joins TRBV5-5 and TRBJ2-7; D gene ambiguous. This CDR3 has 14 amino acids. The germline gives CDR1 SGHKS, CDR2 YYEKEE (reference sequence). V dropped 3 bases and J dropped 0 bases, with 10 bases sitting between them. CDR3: CASSSETYSYEQYF. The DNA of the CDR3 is TGTGCCAGCAGCTCCGAGACGTACTCCTACGAGCAGTACTTC.

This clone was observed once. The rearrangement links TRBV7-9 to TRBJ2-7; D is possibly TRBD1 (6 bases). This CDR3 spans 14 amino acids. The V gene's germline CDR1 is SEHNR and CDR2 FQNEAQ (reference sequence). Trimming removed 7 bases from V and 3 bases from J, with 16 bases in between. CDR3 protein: CASTGDRAIYEQYF. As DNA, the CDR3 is TGTGCCAGCACAGGGGACCGCGCTATCTACGAGCAGTACTTC.

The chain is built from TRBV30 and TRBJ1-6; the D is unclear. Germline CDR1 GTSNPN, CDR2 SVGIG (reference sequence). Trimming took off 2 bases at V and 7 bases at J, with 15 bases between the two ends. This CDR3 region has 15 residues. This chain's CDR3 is CAWSSAGGFNSPLHF. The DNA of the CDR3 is TGTGCCTGGAGTAGCGCCGGAGGGTTCAATTCACCCCTCCACTTT. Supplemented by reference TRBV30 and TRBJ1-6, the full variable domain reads SQTIHQWPATLVQPVGSPLSLECTVEGTSNPNLYWYRQAAGRGLQLLFYSVGIGQISSEVPQNLSASRPQDRQFILSSKKLLLSDSGFYLCAWSSAGGFNSPLHFGNGTRLTVT.

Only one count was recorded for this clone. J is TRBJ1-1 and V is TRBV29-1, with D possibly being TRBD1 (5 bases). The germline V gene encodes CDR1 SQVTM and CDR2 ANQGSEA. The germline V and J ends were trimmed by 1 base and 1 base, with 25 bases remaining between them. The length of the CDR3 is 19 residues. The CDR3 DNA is TGCAGCGTTGAAGCGCTAGTAGGGCAGGGCGCGGGAGAGAACACTGAAGCTTTCTTT. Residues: CSVEALVGQGAGENTEAFF.

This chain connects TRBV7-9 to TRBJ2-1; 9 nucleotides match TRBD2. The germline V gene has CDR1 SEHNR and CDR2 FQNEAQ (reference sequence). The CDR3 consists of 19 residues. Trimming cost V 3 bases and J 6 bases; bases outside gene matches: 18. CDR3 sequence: CASSFGSGRGAGGPNEQFF. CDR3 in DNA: TGTGCCAGCAGCTTTGGGTCAGGGAGGGGAGCGGGGGGCCCCAATGAGCAGTTCTTC.

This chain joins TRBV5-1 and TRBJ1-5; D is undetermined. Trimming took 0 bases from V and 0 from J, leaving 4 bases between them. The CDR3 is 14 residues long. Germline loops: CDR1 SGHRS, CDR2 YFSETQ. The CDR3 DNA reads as TGCGCCAGCAGCTTGGAAGGTAGCAATCAGCCCCAGCATTTT. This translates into CASSLEGSNQPQHF.

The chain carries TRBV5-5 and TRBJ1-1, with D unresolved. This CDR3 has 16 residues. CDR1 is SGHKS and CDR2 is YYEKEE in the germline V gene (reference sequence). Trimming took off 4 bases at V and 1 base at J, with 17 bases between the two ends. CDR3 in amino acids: CASSRYPLGENTEAFF. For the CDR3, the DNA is TGTGCCAGCAGCAGATATCCCCTGGGTGAGAACACTGAAGCTTTCTTT.

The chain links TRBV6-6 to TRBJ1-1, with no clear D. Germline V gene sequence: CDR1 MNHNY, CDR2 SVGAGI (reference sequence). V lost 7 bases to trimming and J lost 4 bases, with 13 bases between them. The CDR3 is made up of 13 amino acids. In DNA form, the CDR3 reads TGTGCCAGCACCTCGACCGTTTTCACTGAAGCTTTCTTT. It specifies CASTSTVFTEAFF.

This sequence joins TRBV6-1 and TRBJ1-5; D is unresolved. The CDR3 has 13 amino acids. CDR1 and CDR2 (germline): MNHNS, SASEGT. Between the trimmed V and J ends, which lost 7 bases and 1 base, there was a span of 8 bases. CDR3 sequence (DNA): TGTGCCAGCATTGGGCTCAGCAATCAGCCCCAGCATTTT. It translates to CASIGLSNQPQHF.

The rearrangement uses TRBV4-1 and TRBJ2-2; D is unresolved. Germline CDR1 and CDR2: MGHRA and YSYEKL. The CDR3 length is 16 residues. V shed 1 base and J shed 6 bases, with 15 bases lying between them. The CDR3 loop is CASSQGGVMGSGELFF. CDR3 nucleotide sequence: TGCGCCAGCAGCCAAGGGGGTGTAATGGGGTCCGGGGAGCTGTTTTTT.

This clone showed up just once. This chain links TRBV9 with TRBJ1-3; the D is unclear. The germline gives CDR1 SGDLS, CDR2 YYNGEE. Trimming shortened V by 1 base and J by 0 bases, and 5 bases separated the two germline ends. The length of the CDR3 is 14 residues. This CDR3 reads CASSVKDSGNTIYF. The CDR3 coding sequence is TGTGCCAGCAGCGTAAAGGACTCTGGAAACACCATATATTTT.

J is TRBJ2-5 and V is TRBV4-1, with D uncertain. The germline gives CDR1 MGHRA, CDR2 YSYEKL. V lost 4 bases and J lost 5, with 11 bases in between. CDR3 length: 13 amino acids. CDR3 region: CASSLSRIETQYF. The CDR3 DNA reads TGCGCCAGCAGCCTCTCTCGGATTGAGACCCAGTACTTC.

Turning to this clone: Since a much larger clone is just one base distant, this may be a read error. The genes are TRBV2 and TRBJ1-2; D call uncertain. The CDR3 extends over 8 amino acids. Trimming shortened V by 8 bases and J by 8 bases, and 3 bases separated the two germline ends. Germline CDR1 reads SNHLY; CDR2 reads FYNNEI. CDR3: CASDGYTF. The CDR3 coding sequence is TGTGCCAGCGACGGCTACACCTTC. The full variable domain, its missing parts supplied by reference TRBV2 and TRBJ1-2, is EPEVTQTPSHQVTQMGQEVILRCVPISNHLYFYWYRQILGQKVEFLVSFYNNEISEKSEIFDDQFSVERPDGSNFTLKIRSTKLEDSAMYFCASDGYTFGSGTRLTVV.

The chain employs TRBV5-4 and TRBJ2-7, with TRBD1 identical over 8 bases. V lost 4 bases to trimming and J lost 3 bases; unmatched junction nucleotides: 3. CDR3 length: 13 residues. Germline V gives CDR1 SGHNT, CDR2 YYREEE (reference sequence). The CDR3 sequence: CASSPGQDYEQYF. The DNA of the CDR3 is TGTGCCAGCAGCCCGGGACAGGACTACGAGCAGTACTTC.

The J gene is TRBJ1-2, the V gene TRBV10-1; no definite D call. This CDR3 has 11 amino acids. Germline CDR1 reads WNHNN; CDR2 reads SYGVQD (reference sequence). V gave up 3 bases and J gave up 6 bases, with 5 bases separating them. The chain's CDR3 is CASSDHDGYTF. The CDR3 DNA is TGCGCCAGCAGTGACCACGATGGCTACACCTTC.

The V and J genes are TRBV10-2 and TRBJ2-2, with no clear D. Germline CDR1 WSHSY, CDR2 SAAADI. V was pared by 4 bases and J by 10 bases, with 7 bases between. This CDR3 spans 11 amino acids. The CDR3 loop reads CASSVMMELFF. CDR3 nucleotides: TGCGCCAGCAGTGTGATGATGGAGCTGTTTTTT.

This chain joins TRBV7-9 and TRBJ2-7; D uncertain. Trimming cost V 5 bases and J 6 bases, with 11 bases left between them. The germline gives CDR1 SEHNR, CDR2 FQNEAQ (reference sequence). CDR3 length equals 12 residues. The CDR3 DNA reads TGTGCCAGCAGCCTAGATAATAGCGAGCAGTACTTC. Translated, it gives CASSLDNSEQYF.

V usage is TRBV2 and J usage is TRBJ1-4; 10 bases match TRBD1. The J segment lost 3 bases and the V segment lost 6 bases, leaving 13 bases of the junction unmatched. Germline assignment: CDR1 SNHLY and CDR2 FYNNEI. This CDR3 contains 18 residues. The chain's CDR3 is CASRGHPGQGLSNEKLFF. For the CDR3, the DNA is TGTGCCAGCAGAGGGCACCCGGGACAGGGGTTATCTAATGAAAAACTGTTTTTT.

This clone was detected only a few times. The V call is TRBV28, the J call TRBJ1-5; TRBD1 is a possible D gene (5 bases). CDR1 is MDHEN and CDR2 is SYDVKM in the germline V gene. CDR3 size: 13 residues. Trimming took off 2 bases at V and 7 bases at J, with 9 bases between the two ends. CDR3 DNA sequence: TGTGCCAGCAGTTTAGAGGGGCAACAGCCCCAGCATTTT. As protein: CASSLEGQQPQHF.

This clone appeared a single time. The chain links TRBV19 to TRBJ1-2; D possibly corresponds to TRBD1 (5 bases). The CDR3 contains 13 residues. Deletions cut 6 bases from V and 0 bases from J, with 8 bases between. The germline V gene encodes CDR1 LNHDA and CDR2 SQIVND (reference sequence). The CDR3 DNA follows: TGTGCCAGTAGAGGGGCCGCTAACTATGGCTACACCTTC. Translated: CASRGAANYGYTF.

Here the CDR3 reads CAYTTATNEKLFF. The CDR3 nucleotides read TGTGCCTACACAACGGCAACTAATGAAAAACTGTTTTTT. The gene calls are TRBV30 and TRBJ1-4, with D uncertain. This CDR3 spans 13 amino acids. Germline lookup yields CDR1 GTSNPN and CDR2 SVGIG (reference sequence). Trimming removed 7 bases from V and 0 bases from J, with 9 bases in between. Full variable domain (missing parts from reference TRBV30 and TRBJ1-4): SQTIHQWPATLVQPVGSPLSLECTVEGTSNPNLYWYRQAAGRGLQLLFYSVGIGQISSEVPQNLSASRPQDRQFILSSKKLLLSDSGFYLCAYTTATNEKLFFGSGTQLSVL.

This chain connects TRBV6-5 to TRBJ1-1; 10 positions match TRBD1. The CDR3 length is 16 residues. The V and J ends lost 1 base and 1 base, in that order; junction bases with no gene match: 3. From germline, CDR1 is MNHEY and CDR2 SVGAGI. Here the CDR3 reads CASSYWTGGQNTEAFF. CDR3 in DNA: TGTGCCAGCAGTTACTGGACAGGGGGACAGAACACTGAAGCTTTCTTT.

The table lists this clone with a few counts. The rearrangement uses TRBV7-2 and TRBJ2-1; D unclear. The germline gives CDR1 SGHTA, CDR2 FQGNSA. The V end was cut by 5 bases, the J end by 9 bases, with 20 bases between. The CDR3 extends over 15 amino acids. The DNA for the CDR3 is TGTGCCAGCAGCGGTCATCTGGGTATCGTTATTGAGCAGTTCTTC. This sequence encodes CASSGHLGIVIEQFF.

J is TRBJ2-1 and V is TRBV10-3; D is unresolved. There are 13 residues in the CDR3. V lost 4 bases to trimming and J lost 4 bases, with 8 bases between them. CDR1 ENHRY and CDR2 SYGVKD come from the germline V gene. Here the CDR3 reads CAISGPAYNEQFF. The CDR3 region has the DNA TGTGCCATCAGTGGCCCAGCGTACAATGAGCAGTTCTTC.